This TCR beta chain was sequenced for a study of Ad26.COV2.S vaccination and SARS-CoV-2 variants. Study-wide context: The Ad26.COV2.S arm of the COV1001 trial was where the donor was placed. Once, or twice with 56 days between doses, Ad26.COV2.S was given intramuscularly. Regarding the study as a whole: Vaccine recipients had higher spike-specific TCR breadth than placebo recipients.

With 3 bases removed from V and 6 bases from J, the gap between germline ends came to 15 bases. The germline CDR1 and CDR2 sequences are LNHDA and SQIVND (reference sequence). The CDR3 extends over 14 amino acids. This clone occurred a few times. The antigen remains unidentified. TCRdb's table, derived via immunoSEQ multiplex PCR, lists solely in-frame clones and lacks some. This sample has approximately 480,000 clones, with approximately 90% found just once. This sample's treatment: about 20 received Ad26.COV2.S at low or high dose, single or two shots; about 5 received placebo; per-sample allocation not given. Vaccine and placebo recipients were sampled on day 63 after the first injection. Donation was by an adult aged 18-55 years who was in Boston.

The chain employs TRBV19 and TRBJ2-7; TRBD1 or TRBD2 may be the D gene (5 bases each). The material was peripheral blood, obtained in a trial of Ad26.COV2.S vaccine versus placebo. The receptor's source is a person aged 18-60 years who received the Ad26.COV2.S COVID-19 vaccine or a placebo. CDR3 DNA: TGTGCCAGTAGTATCCGGGGCCCGCTGGGCGAGCAGTACTTC. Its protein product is CASSIRGPLGEQYF.